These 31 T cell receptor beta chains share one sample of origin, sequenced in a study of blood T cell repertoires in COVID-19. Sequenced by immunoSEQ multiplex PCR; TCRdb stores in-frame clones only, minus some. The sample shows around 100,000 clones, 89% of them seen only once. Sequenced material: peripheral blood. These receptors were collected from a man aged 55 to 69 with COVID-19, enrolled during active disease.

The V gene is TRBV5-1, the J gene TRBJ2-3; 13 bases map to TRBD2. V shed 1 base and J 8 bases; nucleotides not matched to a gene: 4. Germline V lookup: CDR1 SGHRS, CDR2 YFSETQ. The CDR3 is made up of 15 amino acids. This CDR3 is CASSLTSGRAATQYF. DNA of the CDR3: TGCGCCAGCAGCTTGACTAGCGGGAGGGCCGCTACGCAGTATTTT.

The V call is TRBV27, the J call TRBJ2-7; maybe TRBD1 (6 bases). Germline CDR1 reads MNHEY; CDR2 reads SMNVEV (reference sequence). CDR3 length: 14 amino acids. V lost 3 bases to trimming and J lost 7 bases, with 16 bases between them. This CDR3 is CASSFYGRGEEQYF. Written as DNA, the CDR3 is TGTGCCAGCAGTTTTTACGGCAGGGGCGAGGAGCAGTACTTC.

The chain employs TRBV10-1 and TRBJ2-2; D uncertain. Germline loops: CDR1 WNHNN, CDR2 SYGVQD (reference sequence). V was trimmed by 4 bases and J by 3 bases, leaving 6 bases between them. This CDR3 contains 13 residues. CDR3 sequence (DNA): TGCGCCAGCAGTGGAGGTGACACCGGGGAGCTGTTTTTT. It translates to CASSGGDTGELFF.

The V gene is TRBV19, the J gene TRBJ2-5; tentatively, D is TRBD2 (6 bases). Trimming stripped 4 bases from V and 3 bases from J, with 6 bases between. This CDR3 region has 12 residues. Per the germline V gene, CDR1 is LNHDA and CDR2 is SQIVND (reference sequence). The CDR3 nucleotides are TGTGCCAGTAGTAGCGGGGAAGAGACCCAGTACTTC. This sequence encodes CASSSGEETQYF.

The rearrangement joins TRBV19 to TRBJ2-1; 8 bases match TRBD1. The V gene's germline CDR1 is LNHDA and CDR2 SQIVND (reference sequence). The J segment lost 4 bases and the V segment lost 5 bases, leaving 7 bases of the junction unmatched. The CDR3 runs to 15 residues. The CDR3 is CASSPGTGEYNEQFF. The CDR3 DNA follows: TGTGCCAGTAGTCCCGGGACAGGAGAATACAATGAGCAGTTCTTC.

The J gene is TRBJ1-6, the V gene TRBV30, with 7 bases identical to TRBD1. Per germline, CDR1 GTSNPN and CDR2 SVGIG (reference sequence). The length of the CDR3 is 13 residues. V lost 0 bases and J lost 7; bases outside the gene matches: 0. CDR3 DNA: TGTGCCTGGAGTGTACAGGGGAATTCACCCCTCCACTTT. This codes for CAWSVQGNSPLHF.

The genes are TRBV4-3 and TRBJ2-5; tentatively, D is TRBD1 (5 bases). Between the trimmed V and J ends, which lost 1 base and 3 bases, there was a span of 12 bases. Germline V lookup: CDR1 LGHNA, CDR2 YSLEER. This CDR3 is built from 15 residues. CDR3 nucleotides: TGCGCCAGCAGCCAAGGGATACAGACAGAAGAGACCCAGTACTTC. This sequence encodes CASSQGIQTEETQYF.

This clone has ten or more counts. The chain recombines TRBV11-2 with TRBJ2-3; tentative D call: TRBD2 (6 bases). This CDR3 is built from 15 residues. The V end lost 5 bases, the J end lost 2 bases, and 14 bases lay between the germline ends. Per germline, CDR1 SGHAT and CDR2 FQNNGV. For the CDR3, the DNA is TGTGCCAGCAGCGGGGGACGGACTATCACAGATACGCAGTATTTT. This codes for CASSGGRTITDTQYF.

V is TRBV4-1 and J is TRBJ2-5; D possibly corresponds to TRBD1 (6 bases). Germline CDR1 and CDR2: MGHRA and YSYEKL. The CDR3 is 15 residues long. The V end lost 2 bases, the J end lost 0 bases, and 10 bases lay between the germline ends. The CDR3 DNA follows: TGCGCCAGCAGCCAAACCGGGACATACCAAGAGACCCAGTACTTC. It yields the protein CASSQTGTYQETQYF.

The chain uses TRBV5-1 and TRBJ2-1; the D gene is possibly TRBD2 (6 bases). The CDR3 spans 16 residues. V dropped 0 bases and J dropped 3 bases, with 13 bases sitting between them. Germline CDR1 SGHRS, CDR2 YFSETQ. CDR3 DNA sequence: TGCGCCAGCAGCTTGGATGGAGCGGGTATCTACAATGAGCAGTTCTTC. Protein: CASSLDGAGIYNEQFF.

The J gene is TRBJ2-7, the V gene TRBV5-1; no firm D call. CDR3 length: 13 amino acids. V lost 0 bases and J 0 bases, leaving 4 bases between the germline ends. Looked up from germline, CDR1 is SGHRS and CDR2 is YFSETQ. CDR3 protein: CASSLDFSYEQYF. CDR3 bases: TGCGCCAGCAGCTTGGACTTCTCCTACGAGCAGTACTTC.

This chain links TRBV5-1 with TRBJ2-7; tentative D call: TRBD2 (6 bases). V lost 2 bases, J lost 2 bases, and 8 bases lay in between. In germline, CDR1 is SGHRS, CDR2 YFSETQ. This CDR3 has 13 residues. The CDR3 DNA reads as TGCGCCAGCAGCTTTAGCGGACCCTACGAGCAGTACTTC. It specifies CASSFSGPYEQYF.

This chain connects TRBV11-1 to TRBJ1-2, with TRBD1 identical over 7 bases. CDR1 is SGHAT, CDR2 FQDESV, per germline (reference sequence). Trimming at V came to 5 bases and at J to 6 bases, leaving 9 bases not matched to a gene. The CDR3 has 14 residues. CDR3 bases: TGTGCCAGCAGCCCCGACAGGGTTTCTCATGGCTACACCTTC. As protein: CASSPDRVSHGYTF.

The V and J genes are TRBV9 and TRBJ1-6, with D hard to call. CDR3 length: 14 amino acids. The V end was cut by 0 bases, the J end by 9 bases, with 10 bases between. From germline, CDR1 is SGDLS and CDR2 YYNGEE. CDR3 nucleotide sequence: TGTGCCAGCAGCGTAGAACAGAATGGTTCACCCCTCCACTTT. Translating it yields CASSVEQNGSPLHF.

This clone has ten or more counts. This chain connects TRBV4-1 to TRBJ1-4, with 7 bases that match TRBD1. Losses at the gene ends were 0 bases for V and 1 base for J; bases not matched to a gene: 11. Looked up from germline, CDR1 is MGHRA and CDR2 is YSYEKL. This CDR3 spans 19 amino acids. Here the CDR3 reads CASSQEGLRDSQTNEKLFF. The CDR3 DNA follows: TGCGCCAGCAGCCAAGAGGGTCTACGGGACAGCCAAACTAATGAAAAACTGTTTTTT.

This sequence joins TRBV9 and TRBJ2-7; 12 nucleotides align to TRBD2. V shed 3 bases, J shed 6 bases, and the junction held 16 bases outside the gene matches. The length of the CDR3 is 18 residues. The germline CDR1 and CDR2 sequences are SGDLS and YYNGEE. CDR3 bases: TGTGCCAGCAGCGAAGGAGAGGGACTAGCGGGTCCACCTACCGAGCAGTACTTC. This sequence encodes CASSEGEGLAGPPTEQYF.

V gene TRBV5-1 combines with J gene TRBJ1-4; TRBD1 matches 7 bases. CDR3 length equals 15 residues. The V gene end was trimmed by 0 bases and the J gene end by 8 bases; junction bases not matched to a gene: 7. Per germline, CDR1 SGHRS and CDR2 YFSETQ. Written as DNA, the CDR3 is TGCGCCAGCAGCTTGGGGCCAGGGGGAAGGGAAAAACTGTTTTTT. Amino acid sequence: CASSLGPGGREKLFF. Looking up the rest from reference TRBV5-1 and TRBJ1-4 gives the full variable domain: KAGVTQTPRYLIKTRGQQVTLSCSPISGHRSVSWYQQTPGQGLQFLFEYFSETQRNKGNFPGRFSGRQFSNSRSEMNVSTLELGDSALYLCASSLGPGGREKLFFGSGTQLSVL.

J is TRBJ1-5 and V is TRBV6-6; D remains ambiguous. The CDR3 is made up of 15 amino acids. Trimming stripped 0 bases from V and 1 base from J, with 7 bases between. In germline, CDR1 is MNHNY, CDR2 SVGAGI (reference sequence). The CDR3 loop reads CASSYSLRSNQPQHF. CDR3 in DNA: TGTGCCAGCAGTTACTCGTTGAGGAGCAATCAGCCCCAGCATTTT.

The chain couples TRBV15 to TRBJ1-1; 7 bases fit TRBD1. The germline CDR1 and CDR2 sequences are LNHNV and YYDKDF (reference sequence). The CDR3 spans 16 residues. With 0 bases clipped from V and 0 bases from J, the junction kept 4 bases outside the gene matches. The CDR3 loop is CATSRDRDSLNTEAFF. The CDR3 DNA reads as TGTGCCACCAGCAGAGATCGGGACAGCTTGAACACTGAAGCTTTCTTT. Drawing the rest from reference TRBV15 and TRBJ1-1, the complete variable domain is DAMVIQNPRYQVTQFGKPVTLSCSQTLNHNVMYWYQQKSSQAPKLLFHYYDKDFNNEADTPDNFQSRRPNTSFCFLDIRSPGLGDTAMYLCATSRDRDSLNTEAFFGQGTRLTVV.

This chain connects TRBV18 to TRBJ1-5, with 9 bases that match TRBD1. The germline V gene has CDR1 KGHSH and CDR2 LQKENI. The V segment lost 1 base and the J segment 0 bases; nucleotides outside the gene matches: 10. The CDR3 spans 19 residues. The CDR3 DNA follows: TGTGCCAGCTCACCACGGGGGACAGGGATAAACCATAGCAATCAGCCCCAGCATTTT. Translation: CASSPRGTGINHSNQPQHF.

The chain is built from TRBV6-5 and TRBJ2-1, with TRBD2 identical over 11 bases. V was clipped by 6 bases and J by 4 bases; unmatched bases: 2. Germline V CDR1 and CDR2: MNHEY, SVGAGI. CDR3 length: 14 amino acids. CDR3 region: CASRTSGGYNEQFF. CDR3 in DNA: TGTGCCAGCAGAACTAGCGGGGGTTACAATGAGCAGTTCTTC.

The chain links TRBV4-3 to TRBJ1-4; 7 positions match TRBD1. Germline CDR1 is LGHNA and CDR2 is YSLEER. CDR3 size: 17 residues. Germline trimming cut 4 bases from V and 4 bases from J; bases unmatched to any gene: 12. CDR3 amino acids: CASSRANPGQDNEKLFF. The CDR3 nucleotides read TGCGCCAGCAGCCGAGCGAACCCCGGACAGGATAATGAAAAACTGTTTTTT.

CDR3 in amino acids: CASSPTSGVLSQYF. CDR3 bases: TGTGCCAGCAGCCCGACTAGCGGGGTCCTCTCGCAGTACTTC. The chain employs TRBV5-4 and TRBJ2-7, with 11 bases matching TRBD2. J lost 9 bases, V lost 4 bases, and 9 bases had no gene match. The CDR3 has 14 amino acids. Germline loops: CDR1 SGHNT, CDR2 YYREEE (reference sequence).

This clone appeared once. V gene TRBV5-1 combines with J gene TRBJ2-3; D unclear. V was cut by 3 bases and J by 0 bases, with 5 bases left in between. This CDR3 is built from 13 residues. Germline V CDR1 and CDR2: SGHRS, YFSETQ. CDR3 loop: CASSWASTDTQYF. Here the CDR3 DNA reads TGCGCCAGCAGCTGGGCTAGCACAGATACGCAGTATTTT.

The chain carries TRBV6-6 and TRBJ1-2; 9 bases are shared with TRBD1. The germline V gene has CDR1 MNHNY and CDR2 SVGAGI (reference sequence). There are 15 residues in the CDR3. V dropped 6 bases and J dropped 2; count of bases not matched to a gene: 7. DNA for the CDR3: TGTGCCAGCAGCCTTCGGACAGGGGTAAACTATGGCTACACCTTC. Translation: CASSLRTGVNYGYTF.

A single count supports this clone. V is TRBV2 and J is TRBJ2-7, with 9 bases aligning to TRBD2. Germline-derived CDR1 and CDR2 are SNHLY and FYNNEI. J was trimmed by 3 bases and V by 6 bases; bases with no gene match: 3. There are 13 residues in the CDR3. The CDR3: CASSQREVYEQYF. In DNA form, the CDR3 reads TGTGCCAGCAGCCAGCGGGAGGTCTACGAGCAGTACTTC. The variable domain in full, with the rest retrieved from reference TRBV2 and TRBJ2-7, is EPEVTQTPSHQVTQMGQEVILRCVPISNHLYFYWYRQILGQKVEFLVSFYNNEISEKSEIFDDQFSVERPDGSNFTLKIRSTKLEDSAMYFCASSQREVYEQYFGPGTRLTVT.

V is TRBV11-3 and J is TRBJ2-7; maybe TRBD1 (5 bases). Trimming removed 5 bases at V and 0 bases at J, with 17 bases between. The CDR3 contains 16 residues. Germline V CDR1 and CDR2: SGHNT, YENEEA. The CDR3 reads CASSLGLDTVSYEQYF. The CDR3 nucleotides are TGTGCCAGCAGCCTAGGCCTGGACACCGTCTCCTACGAGCAGTACTTC.

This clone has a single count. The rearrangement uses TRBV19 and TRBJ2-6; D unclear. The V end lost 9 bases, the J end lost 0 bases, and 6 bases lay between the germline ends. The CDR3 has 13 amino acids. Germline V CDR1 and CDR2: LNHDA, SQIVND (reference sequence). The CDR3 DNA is TGTGCCAGCGACATCTCTGGGGCCAACGTCCTGACTTTC. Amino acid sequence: CASDISGANVLTF.

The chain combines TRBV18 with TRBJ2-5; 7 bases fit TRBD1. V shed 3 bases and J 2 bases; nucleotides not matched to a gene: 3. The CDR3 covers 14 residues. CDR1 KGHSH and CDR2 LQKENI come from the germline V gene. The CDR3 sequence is CASSPRTGQETQYF. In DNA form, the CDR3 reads TGTGCCAGCTCACCTCGGACAGGACAAGAGACCCAGTACTTC.

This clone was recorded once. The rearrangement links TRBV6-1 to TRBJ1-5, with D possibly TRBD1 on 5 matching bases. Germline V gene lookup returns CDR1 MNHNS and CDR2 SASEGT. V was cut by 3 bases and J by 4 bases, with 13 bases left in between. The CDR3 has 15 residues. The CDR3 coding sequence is TGTGCCAGCAGTGATTCCAGGGTAGGAAATCAGCCCCAGCATTTT. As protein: CASSDSRVGNQPQHF.

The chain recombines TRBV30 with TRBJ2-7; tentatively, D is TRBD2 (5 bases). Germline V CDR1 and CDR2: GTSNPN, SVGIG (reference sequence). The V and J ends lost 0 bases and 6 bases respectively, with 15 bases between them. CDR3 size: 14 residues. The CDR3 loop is CAWSVEGSIREQYF. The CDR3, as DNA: TGTGCCTGGAGTGTAGAGGGATCAATCCGCGAGCAGTACTTC. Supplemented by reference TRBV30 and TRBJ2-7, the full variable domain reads SQTIHQWPATLVQPVGSPLSLECTVEGTSNPNLYWYRQAAGRGLQLLFYSVGIGQISSEVPQNLSASRPQDRQFILSSKKLLLSDSGFYLCAWSVEGSIREQYFGPGTRLTVT.